This TCR beta chain was profiled in a study of T cells in Graves' hyperthyroidism and ophthalmopathy. About this clonotype itself: Its antigen remains unknown.

Regions amplified from RNA transcripts were the TCR beta CDR3 regions. The TCR CDR3 was amplified in a first-round RT-PCR using the HTBI primer set. From the multiplex PCR reads, TCRdb called clonotypes with MiXCR, one entry per CDR3 protein. This sample yields 480,000 or so distinct CDR3 sequences, of which approximately 48% are seen a single time; 44% belongs to the top ten. Overall study findings and caveats: Most expanded thyroid clonotypes above 0.001 also appeared in blood. The model identified upcoming ophthalmopathy a median around 6 months ahead of onset. Separating ophthalmopathy from stable hyperthyroidism was achieved by a 13 V-J model.

CDR3 size: 16 residues. CDR1 is SGHRS, CDR2 YFSETQ, per germline. Trimming stripped 3 bases from V and 5 bases from J, with 20 bases between. The sequence was obtained from an adult woman with Graves' disease, either hyperthyroidism or ophthalmopathy (not recorded which). This sequence joins TRBV5-1 and TRBJ2-5; either TRBD1 or TRBD2 may supply D (7 bases each). Sample: peripheral blood or thyroid tissue (not recorded which). CDR3 nucleotides: TGCGCCAGCAGCTACAGGGGAGGGGGCAGGATGGAGACCCAGTACTTC. Amino acids: CASSYRGGGRMETQYF. The full variable domain, its missing parts supplied by reference TRBV5-1 and TRBJ2-5, is KAGVTQTPRYLIKTRGQQVTLSCSPISGHRSVSWYQQTPGQGLQFLFEYFSETQRNKGNFPGRFSGRQFSNSRSEMNVSTLELGDSALYLCASSYRGGGRMETQYFGPGTRLLVL.